This T cell receptor beta chain comes out of a study of beta chain features in type 1 diabetes. This clone was counted only a few times. Its specificity is not known. This specimen includes other DNA sequences encoding the same CDR3. cDNA synthesis used the whole RNA isolate, giving expressed TCRB sequences. Sequencing used immunoSEQ multiplex PCR; TCRdb keeps in-frame clones, though not all of them. The sample consists of some 700,000 clones, 13% of them appearing once. General study findings and limits: It was possible that PCR favored shorter templates, equally so in patients and controls. HLA influence on TCRB rearrangement stayed unresolved here. Among all four CD4+ subsets, Type 1 diabetes patients had TCRB CDR3s that were moderately but significantly shorter. Across patients, naive, central memory and Treg TCRB repertoires exhibited apparently greater similarity than was observed across healthy donors.

The CDR3 loop spans 12 amino acids. The germline V and J ends were trimmed by 0 bases and 5 bases, with 7 bases remaining between them. CDR1 and CDR2 (germline): GTSNPN, SVGIG (reference sequence). The chain couples TRBV30 to TRBJ2-5; D is uncertain. This sequence originates from a man younger than 30 with type 1 diabetes. The source material was naive CD4+ T cells from blood. In DNA, the CDR3 is TGTGCCTGGAGTGTGACACTGGAGACCCAGTACTTC. Protein sequence: CAWSVTLETQYF.